Following are 30 T cell receptor beta chains from one sample sequenced in a study of shared clonotypes between healthy human individuals. Method: immunoSEQ multiplex PCR; TCRdb's copy keeps in-frame clones and lacks some. The sample yields more than 2,000,000 clones, 93% seen once. The sequencing input was naive CD4+ T cells from PBMCs. Indicated subset: CD45RA+ positively selected. The source of these receptors is a man aged 18-30 years in good health. Some clones in this sample may be carry-over from other donors' samples.

This sequence joins TRBV2 and TRBJ2-1; D is perhaps TRBD1 (7 bases). Germline lookup yields CDR1 SNHLY and CDR2 FYNNEI. The V and J ends lost 5 bases and 2 bases respectively, with 13 bases between them. The CDR3 runs 15 residues. For the CDR3, the DNA is TGTGCCAGCAGTTTGCAGGGGGGTGCCTACAATGAGCAGTTCTTC. The encoded protein is CASSLQGGAYNEQFF.

This sequence joins TRBV30 and TRBJ1-6; 9 nucleotides line up with TRBD1. V lost 0 bases and J lost 4; bases outside the gene matches: 4. This CDR3 has 16 amino acids. Germline V gene sequence: CDR1 GTSNPN, CDR2 SVGIG (reference sequence). The CDR3: CAWSVADRGYNSPLHF. CDR3 bases: TGTGCCTGGAGTGTCGCGGACAGGGGATATAATTCACCCCTCCACTTT.

This chain connects TRBV6-5 to TRBJ1-2; TRBD1 matches 8 bases. V dropped 4 bases and J dropped 7; count of bases not matched to a gene: 5. The CDR3 has 13 residues. Germline values: CDR1 MNHEY, CDR2 SVGAGI. CDR3 sequence reads: CASSWDDRGGYTF. The CDR3 bases are TGTGCCAGCAGTTGGGACGACAGGGGTGGCTACACCTTC.

This chain connects TRBV6-5 to TRBJ2-5; 9 positions match TRBD2. The trim removed 1 base at V and 5 bases at J, leaving 2 bases unmatched. This CDR3 has 14 amino acids. Per the germline V gene, CDR1 is MNHEY and CDR2 is SVGAGI. CDR3 sequence: CASSYLAGVETQYF. The CDR3 bases are TGTGCCAGCAGTTACTTAGCGGGGGTGGAGACCCAGTACTTC.

The rearrangement uses TRBV11-3 and TRBJ2-2; 9 bases fit TRBD2. The J segment lost 5 bases and the V segment lost 8 bases, leaving 9 bases of the junction unmatched. This CDR3 is built from 15 residues. CDR1 SGHNT and CDR2 YENEEA come from the germline V gene. This chain's CDR3 is CASSLAGAGTGELFF. The CDR3 coding sequence is TGTGCCAGCTCCTTAGCGGGAGCGGGGACCGGGGAGCTGTTTTTT. Full variable domain (remainder filled in from reference TRBV11-3 and TRBJ2-2): EAGVVQSPRYKIIEKKQPVAFWCNPISGHNTLYWYLQNLGQGPELLIRYENEEAVDDSQLPKDRFSAERLKGVDSTLKIQPAELGDSAVYLCASSLAGAGTGELFFGEGSRLTVL.

As concerns this clone: This sample also contains other DNA sequences that code for the same CDR3. The CDR3 DNA reads TGTGCCAGCTCACCAACAATTTACGAGCAGTACTTC. Amino acids: CASSPTIYEQYF. J is TRBJ2-7 and V is TRBV18; no clear D. CDR1 is KGHSH, CDR2 LQKENI, per germline. The CDR3 runs to 12 residues. Trimming removed 2 bases at V and 4 bases at J, with 6 bases between.

This chain uses TRBV18 with TRBJ2-7; TRBD1 aligns across 7 bases. Unmatched junction bases numbered 10, after V lost 6 bases and J lost 2 bases. This CDR3 is built from 15 residues. Germline V CDR1 and CDR2: KGHSH, LQKENI. In DNA form, the CDR3 reads TGTGCCAGCTCCCTCGGACAGGCCCTAGCCTACGAGCAGTACTTC. As protein: CASSLGQALAYEQYF.

This rearrangement joins TRBV28 to TRBJ2-5; D gene ambiguous. Germline CDR1 is MDHEN and CDR2 is SYDVKM. This CDR3 comprises 12 residues. Trimming pared 5 bases from V and 7 bases from J, leaving 11 bases between. Here the CDR3 reads CASSPSFGTQYF. The CDR3 nucleotides read TGTGCCAGCAGTCCTAGTTTTGGGACCCAGTACTTC.

V is TRBV5-1 and J is TRBJ2-7; D unclear. Germline CDR1 is SGHRS and CDR2 is YFSETQ. The V end was cut by 5 bases, the J end by 2 bases, with 14 bases between. The CDR3 totals 14 residues. The CDR3 reads CASRTPELPYEQYF. As DNA, the CDR3 is TGCGCCAGCAGGACTCCTGAGCTCCCCTACGAGCAGTACTTC.

This clone was counted a single time. Other DNA sequences of this sample code for an identical CDR3. The chain combines TRBV28 with TRBJ2-6; D gene unclear. V shed 4 bases and J shed 1 base, with 5 bases lying between them. The germline gives CDR1 MDHEN, CDR2 SYDVKM. This CDR3 region has 14 residues. CDR3 in amino acids: CASSSISGANVLTF. The CDR3 DNA sequence: TGTGCCAGCAGTTCCATATCTGGGGCCAACGTCCTGACTTTC.

This rearrangement joins TRBV30 to TRBJ2-5; 8 bases align to TRBD1. Germline loops: CDR1 GTSNPN, CDR2 SVGIG (reference sequence). The CDR3 consists of 16 residues. V gave up 2 bases and J gave up 4 bases; unmatched junction bases: 12. DNA of the CDR3: TGTGCCTGGAGTTCAGGCAGGGGGCGAAAAAGAGAGACCCAGTACTTC. The encoded protein is CAWSSGRGRKRETQYF. Together with reference TRBV30 and TRBJ2-5, the CDR3 gives the full variable domain: SQTIHQWPATLVQPVGSPLSLECTVEGTSNPNLYWYRQAAGRGLQLLFYSVGIGQISSEVPQNLSASRPQDRQFILSSKKLLLSDSGFYLCAWSSGRGRKRETQYFGPGTRLLVL.

The V call is TRBV19, the J call TRBJ1-2; TRBD1 matches at 9 bases. This CDR3 comprises 13 residues. Losses at the gene ends were 6 bases for V and 4 bases for J; bases not matched to a gene: 3. Germline V gene data show CDR1 as LNHDA and CDR2 as SQIVND (reference sequence). CDR3 amino acids: CASRKDRGYGYTF. The CDR3 DNA reads as TGTGCCAGTAGGAAGGACAGGGGCTATGGCTACACCTTC.

Notes on this clone: Other DNA sequences in this sample translate to the same CDR3. The chain recombines TRBV5-6 with TRBJ1-4, with D perhaps TRBD1 (5 bases). The germline V gene has CDR1 SGHDT and CDR2 YYEEEE. With 1 base removed from V and 8 bases from J, the gap between germline ends came to 12 bases. The CDR3 spans 14 residues. CDR3 sequence reads: CASSLRGLGEKLFF. The CDR3, as DNA: TGTGCCAGCAGCTTGCGGGGGTTGGGCGAAAAACTGTTTTTT.

The chain is built from TRBV6-6 and TRBJ2-3, with 8 nucleotides matching TRBD2. J gave up 6 bases and V 3 bases, and 8 bases lay outside the gene matches. Germline CDR1 reads MNHNY; CDR2 reads SVGAGI (reference sequence). CDR3 size: 15 residues. The CDR3 bases are TGTGCCAGCAGTTATCTGGCGGGAGGTAGGGATACGCAGTATTTT. This encodes CASSYLAGGRDTQYF.

The chain recombines TRBV7-9 with TRBJ1-3, with D possibly TRBD1 on 6 matching bases. Germline lookup yields CDR1 SEHNR and CDR2 FQNEAQ (reference sequence). The CDR3 covers 15 residues. V gave up 5 bases and J gave up 3 bases, with 14 bases separating them. Here the CDR3 reads CASSPLGASGNTIYF. The CDR3 coding sequence is TGTGCCAGCAGCCCGTTGGGGGCGAGTGGAAACACCATATATTTT.

The chain couples TRBV28 to TRBJ2-1; a possible D gene is TRBD1 (6 bases). V was cut by 3 bases and J by 7 bases, with 13 bases left in between. CDR1 MDHEN and CDR2 SYDVKM come from the germline V gene. This CDR3 has 14 amino acids. This CDR3 reads CASSFLAQGNEQFF. The CDR3 DNA reads as TGTGCCAGCAGTTTCCTAGCTCAGGGGAATGAGCAGTTCTTC.

The rearrangement links TRBV19 to TRBJ2-7; 12 bases agree with TRBD2. J gave up 5 bases and V 4 bases, and 6 bases lay outside the gene matches. Germline V lookup: CDR1 LNHDA, CDR2 SQIVND (reference sequence). This CDR3 has 15 amino acids. CDR3 DNA sequence: TGTGCCAGTAGTAAAACTAGCGGGAGGATCCACGAGCAGTACTTC. This sequence encodes CASSKTSGRIHEQYF.

The chain couples TRBV28 to TRBJ1-5, with 11 bases lining up with TRBD1. This CDR3 contains 18 residues. Trimming took 3 bases from V and 3 from J; bases not matched to a gene: 10. CDR1 and CDR2 (germline): MDHEN, SYDVKM. The CDR3 loop reads CASSFLFRDRGFNQPQHF. CDR3 DNA sequence: TGTGCCAGCAGTTTTTTATTTAGGGACAGGGGGTTCAATCAGCCCCAGCATTTT.

The chain carries TRBV5-1 and TRBJ2-2; 7 nucleotides match TRBD2. V lost 3 bases to trimming and J lost 5 bases; unmatched junction nucleotides: 7. The CDR3 sequence is 15 residues long. Germline V lookup: CDR1 SGHRS, CDR2 YFSETQ. In DNA, the CDR3 is TGCGCCAGCAGCTCTCGGGCTAGCGGAACCGGGGAGCTGTTTTTT. Amino acids: CASSSRASGTGELFF.

V and J are TRBV5-6 and TRBJ2-7, with 8 bases identical to TRBD1. This CDR3 is built from 15 residues. Per germline, CDR1 SGHDT and CDR2 YYEEEE. The junction had 3 bases not matched to a gene; V was cut back by 1 base and J by 0 bases. As DNA, the CDR3 is TGTGCCAGCAGCTTGCGGACAGGGTACTCCTACGAGCAGTACTTC. Protein sequence: CASSLRTGYSYEQYF.

The rearrangement joins TRBV6-1 to TRBJ1-2, with 8 bases lining up with TRBD1. Germline trimming cut 3 bases from V and 1 base from J; bases unmatched to any gene: 10. Germline CDR1 and CDR2: MNHNS and SASEGT. This CDR3 spans 17 amino acids. CDR3 region: CASSEGGTGDINYGYTF. DNA for the CDR3: TGTGCCAGCAGTGAGGGCGGGACAGGCGACATTAACTATGGCTACACCTTC.

V usage is TRBV30 and J usage is TRBJ2-1; 7 positions agree with TRBD2. The CDR3 has 14 amino acids. Unmatched junction bases numbered 8, after V lost 3 bases and J lost 6 bases. The V gene's germline CDR1 is GTSNPN and CDR2 SVGIG (reference sequence). The CDR3 here is CAWSGLVHGNEQFF. In DNA form, the CDR3 reads TGTGCCTGGAGCGGACTAGTGCATGGCAATGAGCAGTTCTTC.

In DNA form, the CDR3 reads TGTGCCAGCAGACCCGTGACACTAGTGTCCGATACGCAGTATTTT. This encodes CASRPVTLVSDTQYF. The rearrangement joins TRBV27 to TRBJ2-3, with D perhaps matching TRBD2 (5 bases). V was pared by 6 bases and J by 6 bases, with 19 bases between. The germline V gene encodes CDR1 MNHEY and CDR2 SMNVEV (reference sequence). This CDR3 has 15 residues.

Concerning this clone itself: The junction does not match germline at one end; this may be a read error. The chain carries TRBV18 and TRBJ2-7; D not resolved. This CDR3 contains 14 residues. Germline V gene data show CDR1 as KGHSH and CDR2 as LQKENI. Here the CDR3 reads CASSPPGNSLGLDF. The CDR3 coding sequence is TGTGCCAGCTCACCACCGGGGAACAGCCTCGGGTTAGACTTC.

The chain is built from TRBV18 and TRBJ1-2; tentative D call: TRBD1 (5 bases). Looked up from germline, CDR1 is KGHSH and CDR2 is LQKENI. This CDR3 has 15 residues. V lost 3 bases and J 8 bases, leaving 19 bases between the germline ends. The CDR3 spells CASSPVVAQDMGYTF. The CDR3 DNA reads as TGTGCCAGCTCACCGGTTGTTGCACAGGACATGGGCTACACCTTC.

The rearrangement links TRBV11-2 to TRBJ2-1; the D gene is possibly TRBD2 (6 bases). The CDR3 has 15 residues. Trimming took off 2 bases at V and 5 bases at J, with 13 bases between the two ends. The germline V gene encodes CDR1 SGHAT and CDR2 FQNNGV. CDR3 sequence reads: CASSLLRGADNEQFF. DNA for the CDR3: TGTGCCAGCAGCTTACTGCGGGGCGCCGACAATGAGCAGTTCTTC. Looking up the rest from reference TRBV11-2 and TRBJ2-1 gives the full variable domain: EAGVAQSPRYKIIEKRQSVAFWCNPISGHATLYWYQQILGQGPKLLIQFQNNGVVDDSQLPKDRFSAERLKGVDSTLKIQPAKLEDSAVYLCASSLLRGADNEQFFGPGTRLTVL.

The rearrangement links TRBV5-4 to TRBJ2-4; a possible D gene is TRBD1 (6 bases). Trimming took 0 bases from V and 8 from J, leaving 9 bases between them. There are 13 residues in the CDR3. Germline V CDR1 and CDR2: SGHNT, YYREEE (reference sequence). Here the CDR3 reads CASSLVAGDIQYF. CDR3 DNA sequence: TGTGCCAGCAGCTTGGTGGCAGGGGACATTCAGTACTTC.

This chain joins TRBV4-1 and TRBJ2-7, with 9 bases that match TRBD2. V was pared by 1 base and J by 7 bases, with 11 bases of the junction left unmatched. CDR1 is MGHRA and CDR2 is YSYEKL in the germline V gene. This CDR3 contains 16 residues. The CDR3 is CASSQGRLAAPREQYF. The CDR3 coding sequence is TGCGCCAGCAGCCAAGGGAGACTAGCGGCCCCCCGGGAGCAGTACTTC.

V gene TRBV28 combines with J gene TRBJ2-5, with 8 positions matching TRBD1. J was trimmed by 2 bases and V by 6 bases; bases with no gene match: 17. The CDR3 covers 18 residues. Germline CDR1 reads MDHEN; CDR2 reads SYDVKM. The CDR3 DNA sequence: TGTGCCAGCAGACGACAGGGGATCGGTTCTGGTGGTCAAGAGACCCAGTACTTC. Its protein is CASRRQGIGSGGQETQYF.

This clone appeared once. The V and J genes are TRBV7-2 and TRBJ1-3; TRBD1 matches 8 bases. The V and J ends lost 2 bases and 0 bases, in that order; junction bases with no gene match: 6. From germline, CDR1 is SGHTA and CDR2 FQGNSA. The CDR3 runs 17 residues. The CDR3 loop is CASSLIGGQGSGNTIYF. DNA for the CDR3: TGTGCCAGCAGCTTAATAGGCGGACAGGGCTCTGGAAACACCATATATTTT.